This T cell receptor beta chain was retrieved from a study of CXCR3-negative and CXCR3-positive naive CD8 T cells (dated by TCRdb to between 2018 and 2021). Regarding the study in general: In total, 130 million to 150 million TRB reads were obtained, or roughly 1.5 +/- 0.3 million reads per library. The TRBV-TRBJ cluster analysis covered naive subsets from about 5 donors and memory cells from 3 donors. Data from about 12 donors, pooled across two independent experiments, went into the diversity and physicochemical repertoire analyses.

For every CD8+ T cell subset, approximately 300,000 cells were flow-sorted straight into RLT lysis buffer, and each subset was sorted in triplicate. To keep memory contaminants out, a stringent definition of naive CD8+ T cells was applied: CD45RO-CCR7+CD27+CD95-. Using standard density gradient centrifugation, peripheral blood mononuclear cells were isolated from buffy coats. A FACSAria III was used to flow-sort naive CXCR3-negative and CXCR3-positive CD8+ T cells. An RNeasy Mini Kit was used to extract total RNA from the sorted cells. The CDR3 sequence holds 18 residues, the cysteine and phenylalanine included. The coding DNA is unavailable. CDR1 and CDR2 were assigned from the germline V gene as LGHNA and YSLEER. Reads for this sample came from a NextSeq 550. The Human TCR Profiling Kit (MiLaboratory) was used to prepare UMI-labeled 5' RACE TRB cDNA libraries. cDNA synthesis used the entire amount of extracted RNA, and PCR amplification then used the entire amount of cDNA produced. The libraries were made side by side, with each library going through the same number of PCR cycles. The paper's processing steps were these. MIGEC and MiXCR extracted about 50,000 +/- 10,000 unique UMI-labeled TRB cDNA molecules per library, requiring at least two reads per UMI. An average of roughly 40,000 +/- 10,000 functional in-frame TRB CDR3 nucleotide clonotypes without stop codons was found per library. After downsampling to 5000 UMI-labeled TRB molecules per sample, diversity metrics, including normalized Shannon-Wiener and Chao1, were computed in VDJtools. VDJtools computed clonotype-size-weighted physicochemical properties of the central five CDR3 residues: interaction energy, strength, volume and Kidera factor 4. Based on TCRdb reprocessing of the reads, there is one entry per CDR3 protein sequence, and DNA is missing. What appears here as the V and J calls and clone size reflects TCRdb's work, not the paper's. The table for this sample lists tens of thousands of distinct CDR3 sequences. The top ten constitute almost 0.55% of the sample.

In the case of this clonotype: Its antigen is not yet known.

Results and caveats for the whole study, not just this receptor: Compared with CXCR3-negative naive cells, CXCR3-positive naive cells had TRB CDR3s with higher hydrophobicity (lower Kidera factor 4), lower energy, and higher strength and volume indices. Both naive subsets had comparably high repertoire diversity, while memory CD8+ T cells had much lower repertoire diversity. Because surface CD5, which is linked to self-reactivity in mice, was comparable between the naive subsets, TCR interaction strength was also inferred from the physicochemical properties of TRB CDR3s. Freshly isolated PBMCs were used for most assays because CXCR3 expression went down partially after cryopreservation. Similar TRBV-TRBJ usage was shown by naive CXCR3-negative and CXCR3-positive cells from the same donor, whereas distinct patterns were shown by memory cells.

Sequencing used naive CXCR3+ CD8+ T cells from blood. The cell subset or site label, as the study defines it: CD45RO-CCR7+CD27+CD95- naive CD8+ T cells expressing CXCR3 (TNR3+). The sequence was obtained from a human donor in good health. Some clones in this sample may be carry-over from other donors' samples. The chain is made from TRBV4-3 and TRBJ2-2; the D call from TCRdb, TRBD2, cannot be confirmed without DNA. The encoded CDR3 is CASSQDLQPSDNTGELFF.